The rows below give T cell receptor beta chains drawn from one sample of a study of patients and donors after allogeneic stem cell transplantation. MiXCR, applied by TCRdb to the RT-PCR reads, yields one record per CDR3 protein. The top ten hold nearly 50% of the sample, which has about 30,000 distinct CDR3 sequences, roughly 8% seen once. The sample consisted of blood, either unsorted or a sorted T cell fraction (not recorded which). The receptor source for this set is a human donor who was either an allogeneic HSCT recipient or a stem cell or donor lymphocyte infusion donor (not recorded which). It is not recorded whose cells these are; they may come from a transplant donor. Each CDR3 is given with its conserved first and last residue. A D gene is named only where the DNA matches it firmly. Clone size is not always given. Where it is, it says once, few, many or a class for expanded clones.

TRBD1,TRBV7-6,NA,TRBJ2-3,TGTGCCAGCAGCCGGGGGACAGGGTCGAGCACAGATACGCAGTATTTT,CASSRGTGSSTDTQYF
TRBD2,TRBV10-3,few,TRBJ2-1,TGTGCCATCAGTGGGACTAGCGGGGAGGAGCAGTTCTTC,CAISGTSGEEQFF
NA,TRBV6-1,NA,TRBJ2-5,TGTGCCAGCAGTCCCTGGGACGGACAAGAGACCCAGTACTTC,CASSPWDGQETQYF
NA,TRBV10-3,few,TRBJ1-6,TGTGCCACTCTGAGTAGGGATGACTCACCCCTCCACTTT,CATLSRDDSPLHF
TRBD2,TRBV5-4,NA,TRBJ2-2,TGTGCCAGCAGCCTAGGACTAGCGGGAGGGAACACCGGGGAGCTGTTTTTT,CASSLGLAGGNTGELFF
NA,TRBV20-1,many,TRBJ1-6,TGCAGTGCGAACAGCGACGGCTCCTATAATTCACCCCTCCACTTT,CSANSDGSYNSPLHF
NA,TRBV7-8,NA,TRBJ1-1,TGTGCCAGCACCGGTGGGGGTATCACTGAAGCTTTCTTT,CASTGGGITEAFF
TRBD1,TRBV7-9,NA,TRBJ2-7,TGTGCCAGCAGCCCCCGAGGGGGCGTGTCCTACGAGCAGTACTTC,CASSPRGGVSYEQYF
NA,TRBV27,few,TRBJ1-1,TGTGCCAGCAGTTTGGGGGTTGGAGGGACTGAAGCTTTCTTT,CASSLGVGGTEAFF
NA,TRBV7-9,NA,TRBJ1-2,TGTTCCAGCAGCTTAGACACCTACGTTCAGGGCTACACCTTC,CSSSLDTYVQGYTF
TRBD1,TRBV6-1,NA,TRBJ2-5,TGTGCCAGCTCCTCCAGGGGGTACCAAGAGACCCAGTACTTC,CASSSRGYQETQYF
NA,TRBV5-1,medium-sized,TRBJ2-7,TGCGCCAGCAGCTTGGATACGGACCACTCCTACGAGCAGTACTTC,CASSLDTDHSYEQYF
NA,TRBV5-4,NA,TRBJ2-5,TGTGCCAGCAGCCAGGGAGAGACCCAGTACTTC,CASSQGETQYF
TRBD1,TRBV7-2,few,TRBJ1-2,TGTGCCAGCAGCTTAGGGGGGGACAGCCCGGGGGGCTACACCTTC,CASSLGGDSPGGYTF
NA,TRBV11-2,NA,TRBJ2-5,TGTGCCAGCAGCCCTAGGCGCCAGGGAAGGTCAGAGACCCAGTACTTC,CASSPRRQGRSETQYF
TRBD2,TRBV7-9,many,TRBJ2-7,TGTGCCAGCAGCCCGGGACTAGCGGACGAAGAGCAGTACTTC,CASSPGLADEEQYF
TRBD1,TRBV9,few,TRBJ1-3,TGTGCCAGCAGCCCCCAGGGACAGGCCCACTCTGGAAACACCATATATTTT,CASSPQGQAHSGNTIYF
NA,TRBV28,many,TRBJ2-2,TGTGCCAGCAGTTTATTCCAGACCGGGGAGCTGTTTTTT,CASSLFQTGELFF
NA,TRBV7-8,many,TRBJ2-7,TGTGCCAGCAGCTTAGCGAGCCTCCTCGAGCAGTACTTC,CASSLASLLEQYF
NA,TRBV9,few,TRBJ1-2,TGTGCCAGCAGCACGGCAGCTAACTATGGCTACACCTTC,CASSTAANYGYTF
NA,TRBV7-9,many,TRBJ1-1,TGTGCCAGCAGCCTCGGCGGGGTTCCTGAAGCTTTCTTT,CASSLGGVPEAFF
NA,TRBV20-1,many,TRBJ1-6,TGCAGTGCTGATGGGGGGACTGATTCACCCCTCCACTTT,CSADGGTDSPLHF
TRBD2,TRBV5-1,few,TRBJ2-2,TGCGCCAGCAGCTTAATCGCGGGGGGCATGAACACCGGGGAGCTGTTTTTT,CASSLIAGGMNTGELFF
NA,TRBV24-1,few,TRBJ2-1,TGTGCCACCAGTGACCCGGGGCCCCAGGGCAATGAGCAGTTCTTC,CATSDPGPQGNEQFF
NA,TRBV6-5,few,TRBJ1-1,TGTGCCAGCAGTTATGAAAGCAGGAACACTGAAGCTTTCTTT,CASSYESRNTEAFF
NA,TRBV9,many,TRBJ1-6,TGTGCCAGCACTAACAAATTGGCTAATTCACCCCTCCACTTT,CASTNKLANSPLHF
NA,TRBV28,many,TRBJ2-6,TGTGCCAGCAGTACCGACAGGTATCTTTATAGGGGGGCCAACGTCCTGACTTTC,CASSTDRYLYRGANVLTF
NA,TRBV7-9,NA,TRBJ1-2,TGTGCCAGCAGCGTCGGGGGGCACTATGGCTACACCTTC,CASSVGGHYGYTF
NA,TRBV7-9,few,TRBJ2-5,TGTGCCAGCGGGGTGCGTGCGGAGACCCAGTACTTC,CASGVRAETQYF
NA,TRBV7-9,few,TRBJ1-2,TGTGCCAGCAGCTTAGGGCAGGGGATGCGTTTATATGGCTACACCTTC,CASSLGQGMRLYGYTF
TRBD1,TRBV5-6,few,TRBJ1-5,TGTGCCAGCAGCCCAGGGACAGGCGATCAGCCCCAGCATTTT,CASSPGTGDQPQHF
NA,TRBV7-9,NA,TRBJ2-3,TGTGCCAGCAGCTTTTGGCGCCTAGGAGATACGCAGTATTTT,CASSFWRLGDTQYF
NA,TRBV20-1,many,TRBJ2-3,TGCAGTGCTAATCGGGGACTGGTGGAGACGCAGTATTTT,CSANRGLVETQYF
NA,TRBV4-1,many,TRBJ1-1,TGCGCCAGCAATCCCGGGATTGGCAAAAGTGAAGCTTTCTTT,CASNPGIGKSEAFF
NA,TRBV9,many,TRBJ1-3,TGTGCCAGCAGCGTGCGGAGGTCTGGAAACACCATATATTTT,CASSVRRSGNTIYF
NA,TRBV6-5,many,TRBJ1-2,TGTGCCAGCAGTTCGGGACGGGGAAACTATGGCTACACCTTC,CASSSGRGNYGYTF
NA,TRBV7-9,few,TRBJ2-7,TGTGCCAGCAGCTTATATGGTAACGAGCAGTACTTC,CASSLYGNEQYF
NA,TRBV11-1,NA,TRBJ1-2,TGTGCCAGCAGCTTGGAGGGCATCCCTAACTATGGCTACACCTTC,CASSLEGIPNYGYTF
TRBD1,TRBV6-1,few,TRBJ1-1,TGTGCCAGCAGCGACAGGGGGCGACGAATGAACACTGAAGCTTTCTTT,CASSDRGRRMNTEAFF
NA,TRBV11-2,few,TRBJ1-5,TGTGCCAGCAGCTTAGGGGGGGAGCCCTGGCAGCCCCAGCATTTT,CASSLGGEPWQPQHF
NA,TRBV7-8,many,TRBJ1-3,TGTGCCAGCAGCTATAACCCCCGGGGTGTCTCTGGAAACACCATATATTTT,CASSYNPRGVSGNTIYF
NA,TRBV5-5,many,TRBJ2-5,TGTGCCAGCAGCTTGGGGGCAGCCCAGGTTGAGACCCAGTACTTC,CASSLGAAQVETQYF
NA,TRBV9,many,TRBJ2-7,TGTGCCAGCAGCGTAGGAGAGTGGTACGAGCAGTACTTC,CASSVGEWYEQYF
NA,TRBV7-9,NA,TRBJ1-3,TGTGCCAGCAGCACAGGACAGCGACTTATCTCTGGAAACACCATATATTTT,CASSTGQRLISGNTIYF
NA,TRBV4-2,NA,TRBJ2-3,TGTGCCAGCAGCCAAGAAAGGGAGCGGTTCACAGATACGCAGTATTTT,CASSQERERFTDTQYF
TRBD2,TRBV5-1,many,TRBJ2-3,TGCGCCAGCAGCTTGGAGCGTAGCGGGAGAGGCCCTAGCACAGATACGCAGTATTTT,CASSLERSGRGPSTDTQYF
NA,TRBV3-1,few,TRBJ1-1,TGTGCCAGCAGAAATACACAGCAGGGACGGATGAACACTGAAGCTTTCTTT,CASRNTQQGRMNTEAFF
NA,TRBV5-1,NA,TRBJ1-1,TGCGCCAGCAGCTCCGGACAGACGAACACTGAAGCTTTCTTT,CASSSGQTNTEAFF
TRBD2,TRBV20-1,NA,TRBJ2-3,TGCAGTGATCAGGGCGGGGGTACAGATACGCAGTATTTT,CSDQGGGTDTQYF
NA,TRBV3-1,NA,TRBJ2-3,TGTGCCAGCAGCCAAGGTACCACTAGGGAAAGCACAGATACGCAGTATTTT,CASSQGTTRESTDTQYF